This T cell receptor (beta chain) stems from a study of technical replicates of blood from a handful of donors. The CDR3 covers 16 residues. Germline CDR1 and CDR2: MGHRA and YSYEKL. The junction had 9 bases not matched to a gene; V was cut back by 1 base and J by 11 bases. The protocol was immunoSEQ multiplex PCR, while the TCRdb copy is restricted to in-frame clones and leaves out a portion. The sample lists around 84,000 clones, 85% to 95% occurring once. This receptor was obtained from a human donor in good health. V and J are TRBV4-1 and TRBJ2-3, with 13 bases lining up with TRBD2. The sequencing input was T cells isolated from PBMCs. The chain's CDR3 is CASSQGAVGLAGRQYF. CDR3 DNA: TGCGCCAGCAGCCAAGGGGCCGTGGGACTAGCGGGGAGGCAGTATTTT.